This entry is about one TCR beta chain. Its antigen is currently unknown. This sample is drawn from a study of cytomegalovirus exposure and HLA in healthy donors. General study points: Sequencing likely generated an artifact that appeared as a cluster of highly shared sequence variants. Per a prior analysis, the majority of TCR beta V segments were productive roughly 87% or roughly 30% of the time. Investigators reported 150 to 200 TCR beta chains as tied to cytomegalovirus. A later analysis found common viral pathogens apparently linked to several of the most significant clusters.

Vbeta (60) and Jbeta (13) primers were used in the PCR. Only in-frame clones appear in the TCRdb table, and some are missing; sequencing was by immunoSEQ multiplex PCR. The table has 130,000 to 150,000 clones, 60% to 85% seen once; the top ten hold 6.5% to 8%. Trimming removed 5 bases from V and 5 bases from J, with 22 bases in between. The V gene's germline CDR1 is SGHNT and CDR2 YYREEE (reference sequence). The CDR3 length is 16 residues. The sample was PBMCs. The V and J genes are TRBV5-4 and TRBJ1-2; weak D call: TRBD1 (5 bases). The TCR was taken from a woman aged 40 to 50 in good health and CMV-seropositive. CDR3 in DNA: TGTGCCAGCAGTGAACCGGGGACTGTATCACGGTATGGCTACACCTTC. Protein: CASSEPGTVSRYGYTF.